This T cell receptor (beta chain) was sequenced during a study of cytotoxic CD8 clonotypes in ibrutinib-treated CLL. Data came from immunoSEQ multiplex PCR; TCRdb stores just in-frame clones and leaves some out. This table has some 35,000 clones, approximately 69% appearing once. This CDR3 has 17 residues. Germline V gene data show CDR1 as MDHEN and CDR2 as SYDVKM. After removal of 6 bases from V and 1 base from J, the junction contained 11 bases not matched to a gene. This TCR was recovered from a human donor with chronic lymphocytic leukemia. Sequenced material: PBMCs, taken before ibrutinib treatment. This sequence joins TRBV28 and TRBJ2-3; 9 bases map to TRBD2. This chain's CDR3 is CASSRGDSGRGTDTQYF. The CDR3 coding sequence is TGTGCCAGCAGCCGGGGCGATAGCGGGAGAGGCACAGATACGCAGTATTTT.